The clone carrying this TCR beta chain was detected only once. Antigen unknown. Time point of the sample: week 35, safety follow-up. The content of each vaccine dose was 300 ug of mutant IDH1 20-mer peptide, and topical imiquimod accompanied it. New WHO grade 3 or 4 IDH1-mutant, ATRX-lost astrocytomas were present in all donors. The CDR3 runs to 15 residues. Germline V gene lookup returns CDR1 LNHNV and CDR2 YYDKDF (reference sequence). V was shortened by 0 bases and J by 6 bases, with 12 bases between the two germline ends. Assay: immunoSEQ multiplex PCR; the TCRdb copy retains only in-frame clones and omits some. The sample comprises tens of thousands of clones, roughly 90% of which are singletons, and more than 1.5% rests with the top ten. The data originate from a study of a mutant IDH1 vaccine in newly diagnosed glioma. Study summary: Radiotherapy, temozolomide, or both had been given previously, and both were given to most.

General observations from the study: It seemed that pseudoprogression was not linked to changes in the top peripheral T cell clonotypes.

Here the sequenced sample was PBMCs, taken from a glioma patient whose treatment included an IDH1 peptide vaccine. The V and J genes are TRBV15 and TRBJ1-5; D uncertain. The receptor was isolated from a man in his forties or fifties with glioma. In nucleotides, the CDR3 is TGTGCCACCAGCAGAGAACAGCTAGTCGGTCAGCCCCAGCATTTT. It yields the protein CATSREQLVGQPQHF.